This T cell receptor (beta chain) was documented in a study of cytomegalovirus exposure and HLA in healthy donors. Study-wide points: Across donors, most TCRs were seen rarely, yet some public ones were widespread. Earlier results showed most TCR beta V segments being productive about 87% or about 30% of the time. CMV serostatus was the only immune exposure information that was available.

Regarding this clone: Its antigen is currently unknown.

The length of the CDR3 is 17 residues. The V and J ends lost 3 bases and 3 bases, in that order; junction bases with no gene match: 7. Germline lookup yields CDR1 KGHSH and CDR2 LQKENI. Primers included in the PCR were 60 Vbeta and 13 Jbeta primers. Authors' data handling: In a later analysis, of tens of millions of unique beta chains, roughly 9.9 million appeared in at least two donors. Clones were sequenced by immunoSEQ multiplex PCR, and TCRdb holds only the in-frame ones, with some missing. The V and J calls and clone size come from that table; D and trimming were worked out from the DNA. This repertoire includes 45,000 to 60,000 clones.

The chain couples TRBV18 to TRBJ2-1, with 11 bases identical to TRBD2. Sequenced sample: PBMCs. This clonotype was sampled from a male donor in good health and CMV-seronegative. CDR3 residues: CASSPRLTSGSYNEQFF. CDR3 coding DNA: TGTGCCAGCTCACCCCGCTTAACTAGCGGGAGCTACAATGAGCAGTTCTTC.